The rows below give T cell receptor beta chains drawn from one sample of a study of shared clonotypes between healthy human individuals. Here immunoSEQ multiplex PCR was the method, and the copy in TCRdb shows in-frame clones only, minus some. The sample carries 550,000 to 700,000 clones, around 78% recorded once. Sequencing was done on a sample of memory CD4+ T cells sorted from blood. Source of these receptors: a woman aged 25 to 45 in good health. Both conserved end residues are part of each CDR3. A D gene is named only where the DNA matches it firmly. A row's size may be missing; if present it is once, few, many or a size class.

TRBV10-1,15,TRBD2,TRBJ2-7,once,TGCGCCAGCAGTGACCAGCGGGCGGGAGTCTACGAGCAGTACTTC,CASSDQRAGVYEQYF
TRBV13,14,.,TRBJ2-7,few,TGTGCCAGCAGCTCCAGATCGCAGCGGTACGAGCAGTACTTC,CASSSRSQRYEQYF
TRBV6-1,17,TRBD2,TRBJ2-7,.,TGTGCCAGCAGTGAAGCGAGCACCCTGAGCGGGGGCACCGAGCAGTACTTC,CASSEASTLSGGTEQYF
TRBV5-4,15,TRBD2,TRBJ2-2,.,TGTGCCAGCTTCACTAGCGGGAGAAACACCGGGGAGCTGTTTTTT,CASFTSGRNTGELFF
TRBV2,12,.,TRBJ1-3,.,TGTGCCAGCAGCGCAGACGCTAACATTGGGCATTTT,CASSADANIGHF
TRBV30,13,TRBD1,TRBJ1-1,.,TGTGCCTGGACGGGGACAGCCAACACTGAAGCTTTCTTT,CAWTGTANTEAFF
TRBV12-5,15,TRBD2,TRBJ2-3,.,TGTGCTAGTGGTCTCGGAGCGGGAGAGCCAGATACGCAGTATTTT,CASGLGAGEPDTQYF
TRBV7-9,17,.,TRBJ2-3,.,TGTGCCAGCAGCTTAGTGTCACGCGGGCGGAGGGCAGATACGCAGTATTTT,CASSLVSRGRRADTQYF
TRBV5-8,16,TRBD2,TRBJ2-1,.,TGTGCCAGCAGCTTGCCTAGCGGGAGCTCCTACAATGAGCAGTTCTTC,CASSLPSGSSYNEQFF
TRBV5-4,18,TRBD2,TRBJ2-3,.,TGTGCCAGCAGGCCCGGGACTAGCGGGAAAGTTGGCACAGATACGCAGTATTTT,CASRPGTSGKVGTDTQYF
TRBV5-1,15,TRBD1,TRBJ2-3,.,TGCGCCAGCAGCCGACTCGGGACAGGCACAGATACGCAGTATTTT,CASSRLGTGTDTQYF
TRBV30,16,TRBD1,TRBJ1-2,.,TGTGCCTGGACAAGCCGTATGGTAACAGGGGGCTATGGCTACACCTTC,CAWTSRMVTGGYGYTF
TRBV7-2,15,TRBD2,TRBJ2-3,few,TGTGCCAGCAGCTTTCAAGGGCTAGCGGGGGATACGCAGTATTTT,CASSFQGLAGDTQYF
TRBV7-2,14,.,TRBJ2-3,.,TGTGCCAGCAGCCGACAGTCTTTCACAGATACGCAGTATTTT,CASSRQSFTDTQYF
TRBV2,14,.,TRBJ2-3,.,TGTGCCAGCAGTGTCGGGGCCCGCACAGATACGCAGTATTTT,CASSVGARTDTQYF
TRBV7-9,12,.,TRBJ1-5,.,TGTGCCAGCAGCTACCCACAGGGTGTCCAGCATTTT,CASSYPQGVQHF
TRBV7-9,18,.,TRBJ2-6,.,TGTGCCAGCAGCTTTCAAAGTCACACTTACTCTGGGGCCAACGTCCTGACTTTC,CASSFQSHTYSGANVLTF
TRBV10-2,14,.,TRBJ1-1,.,TGCGCCAGCGGTCGAACAACAGGGTATACTGAAGCTTTCTTT,CASGRTTGYTEAFF
TRBV5-4,13,.,TRBJ1-2,.,TGTGCCAGCAGGCCGCAGGGCTCAGAGGGCTACACCTTC,CASRPQGSEGYTF
TRBV7-9,17,.,TRBJ1-3,.,TGTGCCAGCAGCTTATCTTTATCCGGCGCCTCTGGAAACACCATATATTTT,CASSLSLSGASGNTIYF
TRBV30,12,.,TRBJ2-1,.,TGTGCCTGGAGTGTAAGGGGGGATGAGCAGTTCTTC,CAWSVRGDEQFF
TRBV2,14,TRBD2,TRBJ2-1,many,TGTGCCAGCAGTCCCCGGACTAGCGGGAGTTGGCAGTTCTTC,CASSPRTSGSWQFF
TRBV27,14,TRBD2,TRBJ2-7,.,TGTGCCAGCAGTTCTAGCGGGAGAAGGTACGAGCAGTACTTC,CASSSSGRRYEQYF
TRBV6-5,13,TRBD1,TRBJ1-5,.,TGTGCCAGCAATCAGGGGGCAGGTCAGCCCCAGCATTTT,CASNQGAGQPQHF
TRBV18,13,.,TRBJ2-1,.,TGTGCCAGCTCACCACAGAGCTACAATGAGCAGTTCTTC,CASSPQSYNEQFF
TRBV6-5,15,.,TRBJ2-7,.,TGTGCCAGCAGTTACCCCCGGACCCACTCCTACGAGCAGTACTTC,CASSYPRTHSYEQYF
TRBV30,13,.,TRBJ2-1,.,TGTGCCTGGAGGTTGGGGTGGGACAATGAGCAGTTCTTC,CAWRLGWDNEQFF
TRBV5-6,14,.,TRBJ1-5,.,TGTGCCAGCACCTCACGCGCGTCCGGAGGGCCCCAGCATTTT,CASTSRASGGPQHF
TRBV28,15,.,TRBJ2-5,once,TGTGCCAGCAGTATCACCCCGGACACCAGAGGGACCCAGTACTTC,CASSITPDTRGTQYF
TRBV2,14,.,TRBJ2-1,few,TGTGCCAGCAGGGGCGGAACCCCCTACAATGAGCAGTTCTTC,CASRGGTPYNEQFF
TRBV29-1,13,.,TRBJ1-1,.,TGCAGCGTTGAAGGTATTCCGAACACTGAAGCTTTCTTT,CSVEGIPNTEAFF
TRBV5-1,15,.,TRBJ2-1,.,TGCGCCAGCAGCACCCAGACGGCCTCCTACAATGAGCAGTTCTTC,CASSTQTASYNEQFF
TRBV7-3,15,TRBD2,TRBJ2-2,few,TGTGCCAGCAGCCCCGCTGGGAGGGGCACCGGGGAGCTGTTTTTT,CASSPAGRGTGELFF
TRBV27,14,.,TRBJ2-7,.,TGTGCCAGCAGTTTAGGCCGGTACTCCTACGAGCAGTACTTC,CASSLGRYSYEQYF
TRBV5-4,13,.,TRBJ1-1,.,TGTGCCAGCAGCACGGACGTGAACACTGAAGCTTTCTTT,CASSTDVNTEAFF
TRBV7-9,15,TRBD2,TRBJ2-5,.,TGTGCCAGCAGCATACTAGCGGGGTATCGAGAGACCCAGTACTTC,CASSILAGYRETQYF
TRBV6-5,13,.,TRBJ2-1,.,TGTGCCAGCAGGACTGAGTCCTACAATGAGCAGTTCTTC,CASRTESYNEQFF
TRBV30,15,TRBD1,TRBJ2-5,.,TGTGCCTGGACCCGGTGGCAGGGGGCCGTCCAGACCCAGTACTTC,CAWTRWQGAVQTQYF
TRBV5-1,12,.,TRBJ2-2,.,TGCGCCAGTAAACCGACCACCGGGGAGCTGTTTTTT,CASKPTTGELFF
TRBV5-1,14,.,TRBJ1-3,.,TGCGCCAGCAGCCCCGGGACCACTGGAAACACCATATATTTT,CASSPGTTGNTIYF
TRBV5-1,14,TRBD1,TRBJ2-2,.,TGCGCCAGCAGCGCCCAGGGGGTCACCGGGGAGCTGTTTTTT,CASSAQGVTGELFF
TRBV12-5,16,TRBD1,TRBJ2-3,few,TGTGCTAGTGGTTCGGGACAGGGTATGGACGCAGATACGCAGTATTTT,CASGSGQGMDADTQYF
TRBV6-6,13,.,TRBJ1-4,few,TGTGCCAGCACCCTGAAAGAAAATGAAAAACTGTTTTTT,CASTLKENEKLFF
TRBV11-2,14,.,TRBJ2-7,.,TGTGCCAGCAGCTTAGATACCAGGAGGTACGAGCAGTACTTC,CASSLDTRRYEQYF
TRBV30,13,.,TRBJ1-4,.,TGTGCCTTCACCGGCCGGGTGTACGAAAAACTGTTTTTT,CAFTGRVYEKLFF
TRBV5-4,16,TRBD2,TRBJ2-7,.,TGTGCCAGCAGCTCCCACGTAGGAGCGGGATCCAACGAGCAGTACTTC,CASSSHVGAGSNEQYF
TRBV4-1,17,.,TRBJ1-4,.,TGCGCCAGCAGCCAAGATCGAAGGGGCAGGGTCAATGAAAAACTGTTTTTT,CASSQDRRGRVNEKLFF
TRBV11-3,17,TRBD1,TRBJ1-5,.,TGTGCCAGCAGCTTAGTGAGCCGGCAGGGGGCGGGTCAGCCCCAGCATTTT,CASSLVSRQGAGQPQHF
TRBV29-1,15,.,TRBJ1-1,.,TGCAGCGTTGACAGGGGAACCCACCGGTACACTGAAGCTTTCTTT,CSVDRGTHRYTEAFF
TRBV28,15,TRBD2,TRBJ2-3,.,TGTGCCAGCAGCTCTAGCGGGGCTAGCACAGATACGCAGTATTTT,CASSSSGASTDTQYF
TRBV30,11,.,TRBJ2-7,.,TGTGCCTGCCACAGATCGTACGAGCAGTACTTC,CACHRSYEQYF
TRBV7-9,15,.,TRBJ2-2,.,TGTGCCAGCAGCTTAGCCACAGGGACCACCGGGGAGCTGTTTTTT,CASSLATGTTGELFF
TRBV7-9,15,TRBD1,TRBJ2-7,.,TGTGCCAGTAGCGCGGGACAGGGCAAAGGCTACGAGCAGTACTTC,CASSAGQGKGYEQYF
TRBV19,16,.,TRBJ2-3,.,TGTGCCAGTAGCCAATCCCGGACATATAGCACAGATACGCAGTATTTT,CASSQSRTYSTDTQYF
TRBV28,16,TRBD2,TRBJ2-7,.,TGTGCCAGCAGTTTAAGCCGCGGGACTAGGCCTTACGAGCAGTACTTC,CASSLSRGTRPYEQYF
TRBV29-1,13,TRBD2,TRBJ2-3,.,TGCAGCGTTCGGGGGGAGCTCACAGATACGCAGTATTTT,CSVRGELTDTQYF
TRBV5-4,13,.,TRBJ2-7,.,TGTGCCAGCAGCCCCATGGGGGTATACGAGCAGTACTTC,CASSPMGVYEQYF
TRBV19,15,TRBD2,TRBJ2-2,.,TGTGCCAGCAGTGGGACTAGCGGGGCTTGGGGGGAGCTGTTTTTT,CASSGTSGAWGELFF
TRBV6-6,16,TRBD2,TRBJ2-7,.,TGTGCCAGCAGACCCACGACTAGCGGACGCTCCTACGAGCAGTACTTC,CASRPTTSGRSYEQYF
TRBV19,16,.,TRBJ2-2,.,TGTGCCAGTAGTATGGGGGCCCGAGGGAGGGCCGGGGAGCTGTTTTTT,CASSMGARGRAGELFF